A single T cell receptor (beta chain) is shown here with its context. This specimen belongs to a study of blood T cell repertoires in COVID-19. Study as a whole: Samples of COVID-19 (acute and convalescent) were obtained from the United States, Italy and Spain. T cells, B-cell-depleted T cells, or PBMCs provided the cDNA or gDNA that served as material.

In the authors' methods: Estimation of nucleated cell counts relied on the amplification of reference gene primers. Data came from immunoSEQ multiplex PCR; TCRdb stores just in-frame clones and leaves some out. V and J calls and clone size are those listed in that table; D and trimming were worked out from the DNA. The data show over 85,000 clones, 85% to 90% seen once. V gave up 5 bases and J gave up 3 bases, with 15 bases separating them. The CDR3 is 15 amino acids. CDR1 is SGHRS, CDR2 YFSETQ, per germline. This clonotype originated in a man in his 60s with acute or convalescent COVID-19. Material: peripheral blood. The genes are TRBV5-1 and TRBJ2-1, with D perhaps matching TRBD2 (6 bases). CDR3 nucleotide sequence: TGCGCCAGCAGTTCTGGGCTAGCGAACTACAATGAGCAGTTCTTC. Encoded protein: CASSSGLANYNEQFF.